The clone carrying this T cell receptor (beta chain) was seen just once. This entry comes from a study of blood T cell repertoires in COVID-19. The wider study: T cells, B-cell-depleted T cells, or PBMCs supplied cDNA or gDNA.

The table came from immunoSEQ multiplex PCR; TCRdb's copy has only in-frame clones and leaves some out. Found here are 190,000 or so clones, around 87% of them singletons; the top ten hold around 0.88%. The CDR3 runs to 12 residues. The germline V gene has CDR1 SNHLY and CDR2 FYNNEI. V gave up 5 bases and J gave up 6 bases, with 10 bases separating them. This rearrangement joins TRBV2 to TRBJ1-1, with a possible D match to TRBD1 (5 bases). The sequenced sample consisted of peripheral blood. The TCR originated in a woman under 30 who had recovered from COVID-19. In DNA, the CDR3 is TGTGCCAGCAGTTACGGGGGTCCTGAAGCTTTCTTT. It yields the protein CASSYGGPEAFF.